Each of the 5 T cell receptor beta chains below was sequenced from the same sample in a study of T-cell memory formation after mild COVID-19. One entry per CDR3 protein results from TCRdb running MiXCR on the 5' RACE reads. This sample yields 200,000 to 250,000 distinct CDR3 sequences, of which 8% to 9.5% are seen a single time; around a fifth belongs to the top ten. Sequences were obtained from PBMCs or a T cell subset sorted from them (not recorded which). The source is a man younger than 35 who had mild COVID-19 (a few samples of this study predate the infection). Cell type and time point are not known.

The chain employs TRBV3-1 and TRBJ1-1; the D gene is possibly TRBD1 (5 bases). The CDR3 spans 14 residues. CDR1 is LGHDT and CDR2 is YNNKEL in the germline V gene (reference sequence). V was trimmed by 1 base and J by 8 bases, leaving 14 bases between them. CDR3 sequence reads: CASSQVVGGVEAFF. CDR3 in DNA: TGTGCCAGCAGCCAAGTGGTCGGGGGGGTGGAAGCTTTCTTT.

This chain links TRBV15 with TRBJ1-3; 7 bases are a match to TRBD1. Looked up from germline, CDR1 is LNHNV and CDR2 is YYDKDF (reference sequence). Unmatched junction bases numbered 9, after V lost 5 bases and J lost 5 bases. This CDR3 has 15 residues. In nucleotides, the CDR3 is TGTGCCACCAGCTACGACAGGGCGTTGAGAAACACCATATATTTT. Its protein product is CATSYDRALRNTIYF.

This sequence joins TRBV12-3 or TRBV12-4 and TRBJ1-1; the match to TRBD1 covers 9 bases. Unmatched junction bases numbered 6, after V lost 8 bases and J lost 5 bases. The CDR3 is made up of 13 amino acids. For the CDR3, the DNA is TGTGCCAGCGGGGAGACAGGGGGGACTGAAGCTTTCTTT. Protein product: CASGETGGTEAFF.

The chain is built from TRBV13 and TRBJ1-1; D uncertain. The V gene's germline CDR1 is PRHDT and CDR2 FYEKMQ (reference sequence). The CDR3 sequence is 13 residues long. V was trimmed by 4 bases and J by 4 bases, leaving 10 bases between them. This chain's CDR3 is CASSSRPATEAFF. The CDR3 DNA sequence: TGTGCCAGCAGCTCCCGCCCGGCCACTGAAGCTTTCTTT.

This chain links TRBV7-9 with TRBJ2-5; TRBD2 might be the D (6 bases). The CDR3 length is 15 residues. Germline CDR1 is SEHNR and CDR2 is FQNEAQ (reference sequence). Trimming left V 7 bases short and J 4 bases short, with 19 bases between. This CDR3 is CASTLGRGSGETQYF. In DNA form, the CDR3 reads TGTGCCAGCACCCTCGGTCGGGGGTCAGGAGAGACCCAGTACTTC.